This T cell receptor beta chain was retrieved from a study of shared clonotypes between healthy human individuals. Study-wide results and caveats: When compared with the clonotypes that were shared by all four sorted-subset donors, the non-shared clonotypes turned out to have lower generation probabilities. In this cohort, only blood was sampled, and tissue repertoires likely differ.

As for this clone: The antigen remains unidentified.

The CDR3 consists of 18 residues. V lost 9 bases, J lost 4 bases, and 30 bases lay in between. Germline V gives CDR1 WSHSY, CDR2 SAAADI. In the authors' workflow: Without quality scores, immunoSEQ junctional reads could not be filtered like full-length reads. Assay used: immunoSEQ multiplex PCR; TCRdb lists only in-frame clones, some missing. V and J calls and clone size follow that table, whereas D and trimming were derived from the DNA. Here the sample spans about 980,000 clones, about three quarters being singletons. V is TRBV10-2 and J is TRBJ2-5, with D perhaps matching TRBD1 or TRBD2 (5 bases each). This clonotype originated in a man in his late teens or twenties in good health. Sequencing was performed on memory CD4+ T cells sorted from blood. Specified subset: CD45RA-negative fraction. The CDR3 region has the DNA TGCGCCAGAAGGTCTTTACCGGGACCTATGCGGGTGTCAGAGACCCAGTACTTC. Translated: CARRSLPGPMRVSETQYF.